These 7 T cell receptor beta chains were all obtained from the same sample, sequenced in a study of tissue T cells after allogeneic stem cell transplantation. The protocol was immunoSEQ multiplex PCR, while the TCRdb copy is restricted to in-frame clones and leaves out a portion. The sample gives some 47,000 clones, around 72% of which show up once; 0.5% to 0.6% is in the top ten. Material: sorted cells pooled from one or two spleens. The receptor set was obtained from a pool of C57BL/6 mice in good health.

Only a few counts were recorded for this clone. Gene names follow the mouse nomenclature. The observed sequence ends 1 residue before the CDR3 terminus, with the missing tail filled in from the germline J gene. The chain has TRBV2 and TRBJ2-7; no clear D gene. Germline lookup yields CDR1 LGHNA and CDR2 YSYQKL. Trimming cost V 0 bases and J 4 bases, with 7 bases left between them. This CDR3 region has 13 residues. The part of the CDR3 DNA that was read is TGTGCCAGCAGCCAAGAAGCCAGTTATGAACAGTAC. It codes for CASSQEASYEQY. The full CDR3 reads CASSQEASYEQYF.

On this clone itself: Mouse germline and gene names are used. The CDR3 end is not reached by the read, which stops 1 residue before it; the germline J gene fills it in. This rearrangement joins TRBV13-2 to TRBJ1-4, with D possibly TRBD1 on 5 matching bases. This CDR3 spans 15 amino acids. In germline, CDR1 is NNHNN, CDR2 SYGAGS (reference sequence). Trimming cost V 1 base and J 1 base, with 8 bases left between them. CDR3 sequence: CASGDPGGSNERLFF. The sequenced part of the CDR3 DNA is TGTGCCAGCGGTGATCCGGGGGGTTCCAACGAAAGATTATTT.

As concerns this clone: Each gene name is a mouse one. The read is 1 residue too short to cover the CDR3 end, so that end is filled in from the germline J gene. The chain is built from TRBV19 and TRBJ1-4; 9 bases map to TRBD1. Germline V gene lookup returns CDR1 FNHDT and CDR2 SITEND (reference sequence). The CDR3 is 16 amino acids. V lost 1 base, J lost 3 bases, and 4 bases stayed unmatched. CDR3 amino acids: CASSIKGTGTNERLFF. Partial CDR3 DNA: TGTGCCAGCAGTATAAAGGGGACAGGGACCAACGAAAGATTATTT.

A word on this clone: Gene names are the mouse ones. The observed sequence ends 1 residue before the CDR3 terminus, with the missing tail filled in from the germline J gene. This chain uses TRBV26 with TRBJ1-3; D uncertain. CDR3 size: 14 residues. In germline, CDR1 is KGHPV, CDR2 FQNQEV (reference sequence). Trimming took off 4 bases at V and 0 bases at J, with 7 bases between the two ends. CDR3 residues: CASSPQSSGNTLYF. The sequenced part of the CDR3 DNA is TGTGCCAGCAGTCCACAGAGTTCTGGAAATACGCTCTAT.

This clone came up a few times. Gene names follow the mouse nomenclature. Coverage ceases 1 residue before the CDR3 finishes, and the germline J gene fills in the end. This rearrangement joins TRBV29 to TRBJ2-7, with 9 bases fitting TRBD2. Looked up from germline, CDR1 is MSHET and CDR2 is SYDVDS. Trimming cost V 5 bases and J 0 bases; bases outside gene matches: 2. The CDR3 has 14 amino acids. The CDR3 reads CASSLWGGSYEQYF. The CDR3 DNA, read in part, is TGTGCTAGCAGTCTCTGGGGGGGCTCCTATGAACAGTAC.

In regard to this clone: Gene names are mouse gene names. The read ends 1 residue early relative to the CDR3; the germline J gene fills the gap. This sequence joins TRBV13-3 and TRBJ1-4, with D unclear. CDR3 length equals 14 residues. The germline gives CDR1 NNHDY, CDR2 SYVADS. V was shortened by 1 base and J by 0 bases, with 4 bases between the two germline ends. CDR3 sequence: CASSDLFSNERLFF. The part of the CDR3 DNA that was read is TGTGCCAGCAGTGATCTGTTTTCCAACGAAAGATTATTT.

About this clone: Germline and genes here are mouse. The CDR3 end is not reached by the read, which stops 1 residue before it; the germline J gene fills it in. This rearrangement joins TRBV14 to TRBJ2-3; no reliable D call. The CDR3 totals 14 residues. From germline, CDR1 is SGHDT and CDR2 FRDEAV. Deletions cut 2 bases from V and 3 bases from J, with 10 bases between. CDR3 residues: CASSLLGGAETLYF. The part of the CDR3 DNA that was read is TGTGCCAGCAGTTTATTAGGAGGAGCAGAAACGCTGTAT.